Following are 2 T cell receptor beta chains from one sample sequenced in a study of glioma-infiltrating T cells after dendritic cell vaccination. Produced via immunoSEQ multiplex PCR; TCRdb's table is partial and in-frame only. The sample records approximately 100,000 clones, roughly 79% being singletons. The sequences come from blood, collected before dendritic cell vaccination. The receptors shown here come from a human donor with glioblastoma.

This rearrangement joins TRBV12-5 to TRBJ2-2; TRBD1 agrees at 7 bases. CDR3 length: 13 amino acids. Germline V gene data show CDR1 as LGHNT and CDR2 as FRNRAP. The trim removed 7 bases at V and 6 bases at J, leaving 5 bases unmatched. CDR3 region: CASARGSAGELFF. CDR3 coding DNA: TGTGCTAGTGCCAGGGGGTCAGCCGGGGAGCTGTTTTTT.

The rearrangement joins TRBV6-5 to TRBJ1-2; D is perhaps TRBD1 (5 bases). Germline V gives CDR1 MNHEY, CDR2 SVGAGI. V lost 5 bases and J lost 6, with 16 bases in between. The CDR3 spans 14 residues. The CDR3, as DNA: TGTGCCAGCAGTCATCAGGGTAAAAAGGATGGCTACACCTTC. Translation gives CASSHQGKKDGYTF.